This is a list of T cell receptor beta chains from one sample in a study of T cells in Graves' hyperthyroidism and ophthalmopathy. TCRdb reprocessed the multiplex PCR reads via MiXCR and lists one record per CDR3 protein. The sample includes approximately 530,000 distinct CDR3 sequences, 16% seen only once; the top ten take around 18%. The sequencing sample was made of blood. The receptor set was obtained from a woman between 18 and 29 years old with Graves' hyperthyroidism. Each CDR3 is given with its conserved first and last residue. D genes are given only for firm matches. Clone size is not always given. Where it is, it says once, few, many or a class for expanded clones.

D	V	J	size	CDR3	DNA
-	TRBV2	TRBJ1-6	many	CASRRQSSYNSPLHF	TGTGCCAGCAGGAGACAGAGCTCCTATAATTCACCCCTCCACTTT
-	TRBV3-1	TRBJ2-7	many	CASSQDTDGLTYEQYF	TGTGCCAGCAGCCAAGATACGGACGGCCTCACCTACGAGCAGTACTTC
TRBD2	TRBV12-3/TRBV12-4	TRBJ2-3	-	CASSSQMGLASTDTQYF	TGTGCCAGCAGTTCACAGATGGGACTAGCTTCCACAGATACGCAGTATTTT
-	TRBV28	TRBJ2-5	many	CASTEGLEETQYF	TGTGCCAGCACCGAGGGGTTGGAAGAGACCCAGTACTTC
TRBD2	TRBV7-2	TRBJ2-7	few	CASSPLTSGGEEQYF	TGTGCCAGCAGCCCCCTGACTAGCGGGGGGGAGGAGCAGTACTTC
-	TRBV28	TRBJ2-1	many	CASSLSGHLSSYNEQFF	TGTGCCAGCAGTTTATCGGGACACCTGAGCTCCTACAATGAGCAGTTCTTC
TRBD1	TRBV28	TRBJ1-1	many	CASSSAQGAYTEAFF	TGTGCCAGCAGTTCGGCTCAGGGGGCTTACACTGAAGCTTTCTTT
-	TRBV11-1	TRBJ2-7	-	CASRGTGAGTYEQYF	TGTGCCAGCAGGGGGACCGGGGCTGGGACCTACGAGCAGTACTTC
-	TRBV20-1	TRBJ1-6	many	CSARAIDAPGRYNSPLHF	TGCAGTGCTAGAGCAATTGATGCCCCAGGACGATATAATTCACCCCTCCACTTT
-	TRBV7-3	TRBJ1-6	few	CASSHGWDSPLHF	TGTGCCAGCAGCCATGGGTGGGATTCACCCCTCCACTTT
-	TRBV30	TRBJ1-5	many	CAWSRGVGGQPQHF	TGTGCCTGGAGCCGGGGGGTAGGAGGACAGCCCCAGCATTTT
-	TRBV3-1	TRBJ1-2	-	CASSQGQRIYGYTF	TGTGCCAGCAGCCAAGGACAGCGGATCTATGGCTACACCTTC
-	TRBV10-3	TRBJ1-5	-	CASAASSDQPQHF	TGTGCCAGTGCAGCAAGCTCAGATCAGCCCCAGCATTTT
-	TRBV28	TRBJ1-2	-	CASRRINYGYTF	TGTGCCAGCCGCCGGATCAACTATGGCTACACCTTC
TRBD1	TRBV11-2	TRBJ2-7	many	CASSFTGEVGYEQYF	TGTGCCAGCAGCTTCACAGGGGAAGTGGGCTACGAGCAGTACTTC
TRBD2	TRBV3-1	TRBJ2-5	many	CASSLTAGRQTQYF	TGTGCCAGCAGCCTGACAGCGGGGCGACAGACCCAGTACTTC
-	TRBV4-2	TRBJ1-2	-	CASSQVGGWDYGYTF	TGTGCCAGCAGCCAAGTTGGGGGGTGGGATTATGGCTACACCTTC
TRBD2	TRBV11-3	TRBJ2-2	-	CASNPRRTSGGAGELFF	TGTGCCAGCAACCCCCGAAGGACTAGCGGGGGGGCCGGGGAGCTGTTTTTT